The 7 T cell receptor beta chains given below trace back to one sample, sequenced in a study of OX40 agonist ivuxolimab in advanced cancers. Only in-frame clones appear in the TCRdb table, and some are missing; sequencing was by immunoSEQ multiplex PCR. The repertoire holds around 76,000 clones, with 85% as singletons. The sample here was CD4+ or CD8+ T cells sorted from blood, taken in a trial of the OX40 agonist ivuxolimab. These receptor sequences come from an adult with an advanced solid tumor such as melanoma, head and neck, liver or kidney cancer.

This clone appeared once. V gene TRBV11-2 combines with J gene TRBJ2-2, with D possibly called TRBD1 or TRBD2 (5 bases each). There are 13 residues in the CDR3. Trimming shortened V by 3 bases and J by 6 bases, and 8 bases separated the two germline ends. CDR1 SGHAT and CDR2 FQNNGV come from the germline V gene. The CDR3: CASSFQGAGELFF. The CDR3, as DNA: TGTGCCAGCAGCTTCCAGGGAGCCGGGGAGCTGTTTTTT.

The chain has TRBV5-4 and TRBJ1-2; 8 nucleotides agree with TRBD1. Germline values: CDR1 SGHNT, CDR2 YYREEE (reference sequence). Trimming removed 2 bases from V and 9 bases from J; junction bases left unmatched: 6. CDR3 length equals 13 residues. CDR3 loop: CASSFGQGDRYTF. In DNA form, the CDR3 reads TGTGCCAGCAGCTTCGGACAGGGTGATCGCTACACCTTC.

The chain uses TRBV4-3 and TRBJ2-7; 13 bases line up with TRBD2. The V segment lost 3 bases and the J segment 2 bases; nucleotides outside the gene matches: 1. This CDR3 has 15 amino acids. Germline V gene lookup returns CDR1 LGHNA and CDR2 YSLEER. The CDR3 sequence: CASSQGLAGPYEQYF. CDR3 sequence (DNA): TGCGCCAGCAGCCAGGGACTAGCGGGGCCCTACGAGCAGTACTTC.

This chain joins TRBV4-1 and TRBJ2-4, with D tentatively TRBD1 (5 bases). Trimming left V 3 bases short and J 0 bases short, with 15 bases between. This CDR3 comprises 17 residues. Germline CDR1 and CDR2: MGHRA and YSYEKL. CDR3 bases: TGCGCCAGCAGCCAGCTAGATCAGGGTTCAGCCAAAAACATTCAGTACTTC. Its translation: CASSQLDQGSAKNIQYF.

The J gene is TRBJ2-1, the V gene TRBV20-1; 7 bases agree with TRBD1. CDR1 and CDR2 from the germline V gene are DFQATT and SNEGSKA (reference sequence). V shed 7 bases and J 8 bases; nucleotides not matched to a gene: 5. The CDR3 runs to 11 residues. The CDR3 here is CSGGGRDEQFF. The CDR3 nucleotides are TGCAGTGGAGGGGGCCGCGATGAGCAGTTCTTC.

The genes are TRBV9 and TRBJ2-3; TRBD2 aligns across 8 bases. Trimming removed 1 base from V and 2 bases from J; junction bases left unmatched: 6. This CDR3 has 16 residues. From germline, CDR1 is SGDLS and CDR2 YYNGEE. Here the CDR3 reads CASSVTASGFTDTQYF. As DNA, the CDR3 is TGTGCCAGCAGCGTAACGGCTAGCGGGTTCACAGATACGCAGTATTTT. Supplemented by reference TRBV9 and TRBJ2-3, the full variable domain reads DSGVTQTPKHLITATGQRVTLRCSPRSGDLSVYWYQQSLDQGLQFLIQYYNGEERAKGNILERFSAQQFPDLHSELNLSSLELGDSALYFCASSVTASGFTDTQYFGPGTRLTVL.

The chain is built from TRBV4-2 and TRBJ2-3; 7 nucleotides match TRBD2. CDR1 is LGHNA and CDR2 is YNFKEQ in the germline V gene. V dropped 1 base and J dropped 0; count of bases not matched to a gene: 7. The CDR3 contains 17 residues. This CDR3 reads CASSQGGAGTSTDTQYF. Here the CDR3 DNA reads TGTGCCAGCAGCCAAGGGGGAGCGGGGACTAGCACAGATACGCAGTATTTT.